Below, 14 T cell receptor beta chains from the same sample are listed, as sequenced in a study of shared T cell receptors in the human thymus. Produced via immunoSEQ multiplex PCR; TCRdb's table is partial and in-frame only. The data hold more than 550,000 clones, with around 87% observed a single time. The sample also formed part of further work on human thymus T cells.

Specimen: thymocytes. These receptor sequences come from a boy under three years old with a congenital heart defect.

The chain is built from TRBV7-9 and TRBJ2-2, with 8 bases fitting TRBD2. The CDR3 runs 15 residues. V shed 5 bases, J shed 6 bases, and the junction held 8 bases outside the gene matches. Germline V lookup: CDR1 SEHNR, CDR2 FQNEAQ (reference sequence). This chain's CDR3 is CASSPLTSASGELFF. CDR3 DNA sequence: TGTGCCAGCAGCCCACTGACTAGCGCGTCCGGGGAGCTGTTTTTT.

The chain is built from TRBV4-3 and TRBJ2-3; 7 nucleotides match TRBD2. V lost 1 base to trimming and J lost 5 bases; unmatched junction nucleotides: 12. The CDR3 is 17 residues long. Germline V CDR1 and CDR2: LGHNA, YSLEER. CDR3 in amino acids: CASSQGRTPAGVDTQYF. CDR3 DNA: TGCGCCAGCAGCCAAGGACGGACACCCGCGGGGGTAGATACGCAGTATTTT.

This rearrangement joins TRBV28 to TRBJ2-7; 7 nucleotides agree with TRBD2. Germline CDR1 is MDHEN and CDR2 is SYDVKM. The CDR3 totals 16 residues. V shed 3 bases and J 7 bases; nucleotides not matched to a gene: 15. The chain's CDR3 is CASSLLGPPPGGEQYF. The CDR3 DNA is TGTGCCAGCAGTTTGCTGGGCCCTCCACCCGGGGGGGAGCAGTACTTC.

This clone was recorded once. This chain links TRBV7-9 with TRBJ2-3, with D perhaps matching TRBD1 (5 bases). CDR3 length equals 15 residues. The V gene lost 3 bases and the J gene lost 6 bases, with 16 bases spanning the gap. Germline-derived CDR1 and CDR2 are SEHNR and FQNEAQ (reference sequence). The CDR3 region is CASSLITGLGDTQYF. DNA of the CDR3: TGTGCCAGCAGCTTGATAACAGGATTGGGGGATACGCAGTATTTT.

J is TRBJ1-2 and V is TRBV5-1; 9 positions agree with TRBD1. Trimming took 0 bases from V and 6 from J; bases not matched to a gene: 3. CDR1 and CDR2 from the germline V gene are SGHRS and YFSETQ. CDR3 size: 14 residues. The CDR3 nucleotides are TGCGCCAGCAGCTTGGGACAGGGGGGGGATGGCTACACCTTC. This gives the protein CASSLGQGGDGYTF.

This chain connects TRBV4-3 to TRBJ1-1, with D perhaps matching TRBD1 (5 bases). V was pared by 2 bases and J by 2 bases, with 12 bases between. CDR1 is LGHNA and CDR2 is YSLEER in the germline V gene. The CDR3 length is 15 residues. CDR3 DNA sequence: TGCGCCAGCAGCCAACCGTTGGACAATAACACTGAAGCTTTCTTT. Translated, it gives CASSQPLDNNTEAFF.

This chain joins TRBV29-1 and TRBJ2-3; 11 nucleotides align to TRBD2. CDR3 length: 16 residues. Germline-derived CDR1 and CDR2 are SQVTM and ANQGSEA. With 6 bases clipped from V and 3 bases from J, the junction kept 11 bases outside the gene matches. The CDR3 is CSVAKLAGVGTDTQYF. The CDR3 nucleotides are TGCAGCGTCGCGAAACTAGCGGGAGTGGGTACAGATACGCAGTATTTT.

The chain is built from TRBV5-4 and TRBJ1-1; D may be TRBD1 (5 bases). V was shortened by 0 bases and J by 6 bases, with 9 bases between the two germline ends. The germline gives CDR1 SGHNT, CDR2 YYREEE (reference sequence). The CDR3 extends over 13 amino acids. CDR3 in amino acids: CASSLAPGSEAFF. In DNA, the CDR3 is TGTGCCAGCAGCTTGGCCCCAGGGTCTGAAGCTTTCTTT.

This chain links TRBV6-1 with TRBJ1-5; D is undetermined. This CDR3 comprises 19 residues. CDR1 MNHNS and CDR2 SASEGT come from the germline V gene. The V end was cut by 0 bases, the J end by 2 bases, with 20 bases between. For the CDR3, the DNA is TGTGCCAGCAGTGAAGCGTCACGGACCACGGACTTGGGCAATCAGCCCCAGCATTTT. Its protein product is CASSEASRTTDLGNQPQHF.

The CDR3 here is CASSCDSLNTEAFF. Here the CDR3 DNA reads TGTGCCAGCAGCTGTGACAGTCTAAACACTGAAGCTTTCTTT. This sequence joins TRBV7-9 and TRBJ1-1, with D perhaps TRBD1 (5 bases). In germline, CDR1 is SEHNR, CDR2 FQNEAQ (reference sequence). CDR3 length: 14 residues. V lost 4 bases and J lost 2, with 11 bases in between. The full variable domain, its missing parts supplied by reference TRBV7-9 and TRBJ1-1, is DTGVSQNPRHKITKRGQNVTFRCDPISEHNRLYWYRQTLGQGPEFLTYFQNEAQLEKSRLLSDRFSAERPKGSFSTLEIQRTEQGDSAMYLCASSCDSLNTEAFFGQGTRLTVV.

The chain is built from TRBV5-4 and TRBJ2-4; possible D gene TRBD2, 6 bases. This CDR3 region has 15 residues. Germline loops: CDR1 SGHNT, CDR2 YYREEE (reference sequence). The V and J ends lost 3 bases and 0 bases respectively, with 10 bases between them. CDR3 amino acids: CASSSSGLAKNIQYF. The CDR3 DNA reads as TGTGCCAGCAGCTCCTCGGGACTAGCCAAAAACATTCAGTACTTC. Filled out from reference TRBV5-4 and TRBJ2-4, the complete variable domain reads ETGVTQSPTHLIKTRGQQVTLRCSSQSGHNTVSWYQQALGQGPQFIFQYYREEENGRGNFPPRFSGLQFPNYSSELNVNALELDDSALYLCASSSSGLAKNIQYFGAGTRLSVL.

This clone has a single count. The J gene is TRBJ2-4, the V gene TRBV28; D possibly corresponds to TRBD2 (7 bases). V was trimmed by 11 bases and J by 7 bases, leaving 18 bases between them. Germline V gives CDR1 MDHEN, CDR2 SYDVKM. The CDR3 loop spans 13 amino acids. In DNA form, the CDR3 reads TGTGCCGTCACCCCGGGGGGCGTGAACATTCAGTACTTC. It translates to CAVTPGGVNIQYF. Combining the CDR3 with reference TRBV28 and TRBJ2-4 gives the whole variable domain DVKVTQSSRYLVKRTGEKVFLECVQDMDHENMFWYRQDPGLGLRLIYFSYDVKMKEKGDIPEGYSVSREKKERFSLILESASTNQTSMYLCAVTPGGVNIQYFGAGTRLSVL.

The chain links TRBV2 to TRBJ2-7, with D perhaps matching TRBD1 (5 bases). This CDR3 spans 13 amino acids. Germline assignment: CDR1 SNHLY and CDR2 FYNNEI. V lost 6 bases and J lost 4, with 13 bases in between. CDR3 protein: CASSRVLWYEQYF. The CDR3 nucleotides read TGTGCCAGCAGCAGGGTTCTGTGGTACGAGCAGTACTTC.

There are a few counts of this clone. The chain has TRBV15 and TRBJ1-5; D perhaps matches TRBD1 (6 bases). V dropped 0 bases and J dropped 0 bases, with 12 bases sitting between them. The germline V gene encodes CDR1 LNHNV and CDR2 YYDKDF (reference sequence). There are 17 residues in the CDR3. CDR3 protein: CATSRDRGQPSNQPQHF. CDR3 nucleotides: TGTGCCACCAGCAGAGATCGGGGACAACCTAGCAATCAGCCCCAGCATTTT.